Sequencing of this T cell receptor beta chain was carried out in a study of T cell changes during pregnancy in multiple sclerosis. Repertoires were generated with immunoSEQ multiplex PCR, while TCRdb's copy carries only in-frame clones and drops some. The sample holds 90,000 or so clones, around 94% seen once. CDR1 MDHEN and CDR2 SYDVKM come from the germline V gene. This CDR3 comprises 17 residues. V lost 6 bases to trimming and J lost 4 bases, with 22 bases between them. The sample here was peripheral blood, taken after pregnancy. V usage is TRBV28 and J usage is TRBJ1-5, with D maybe TRBD1 (6 bases). This TCR came from a female donor in good health, enrolled as a control in a pregnancy study. The CDR3 reads CASSTPVGAGVNQPQHF. CDR3 sequence (DNA): TGTGCCAGCAGCACTCCGGTGGGGGCAGGGGTAAATCAGCCCCAGCATTTT.